This T cell receptor (beta chain) was retrieved from a study of chemoradiotherapy in HPV16-positive cancers. Study information: Candidate HPV-specific clones and shared TCR motifs came from a couple of HPV16-positive patients.

Profiled with immunoSEQ multiplex PCR; TCRdb holds only in-frame clones, not every one. The sample yields roughly 5,000 clones, about 79% seen once. Study observations and caveats: HPV-responsive T-cell expansion during chemoradiotherapy was linked to improved recurrence-free survival in HPV16-positive patients.

As regards this clone: Its antigen is unidentified.

Over chemoradiotherapy, repertoires were sampled more than once. The sequence derives from a human donor with HPV-associated anogenital cancer. The sample consisted of tumor tissue, taken from a patient who underwent chemoradiotherapy.

The CDR3 reads CASSPGQGSYEQYF. DNA for the CDR3: TGTGCCAGCAGCCCGGGACAGGGGTCATACGAGCAGTACTTC. The chain employs TRBV4-2 and TRBJ2-7; 10 bases line up with TRBD1. This CDR3 is 14 amino acids long. Per germline, CDR1 LGHNA and CDR2 YNFKEQ. V was clipped by 4 bases and J by 4 bases; unmatched bases: 4.